The clone carrying this T cell receptor (beta chain) was picked up many times. Looked up from germline, CDR1 is SGHDN and CDR2 is FVKESK. Trimming cost V 0 bases and J 9 bases, with 11 bases left between them. This CDR3 has 13 residues. The sample comes from a study of T cells after yellow fever vaccination. MiXCR, applied by TCRdb to the 5' RACE reads, yields one record per CDR3 protein. Altogether some 600,000 distinct CDR3 sequences are present, about a sixth being singletons, with the ten largest covering around 16%. The sequence derives from a man aged 18 to 35 who received the YFV17D yellow fever vaccine. This chain joins TRBV14 and TRBJ1-1; tentative D call: TRBD1 (5 bases). Sample: PBMCs, taken 5 days after the first yellow fever vaccination. CDR3 in DNA: TGTGCCAGCAGCCAAGAACGCCAGGGTCAAGCTTTCTTT. Translation gives CASSQERQGQAFF.